The next 21 T cell receptor beta chains were all read from a single sample in a study of blood T cells in healthy people across ages. A second roughly 6 to 12 cycle PCR used barcoded and J-beta primers. From the 5' RACE reads, TCRdb called clonotypes with MiXCR, one entry per CDR3 protein. This sample has 660,000 or so distinct CDR3 sequences, with roughly 58% found just once. The specimen sequenced was blood. These TCRs come from a man aged 60-69 years in good health.

This rearrangement joins TRBV5-1 to TRBJ2-5; TRBD2 matches 10 bases. The CDR3 is 16 residues long. Germline-derived CDR1 and CDR2 are SGHRS and YFSETQ. V dropped 4 bases and J dropped 5; count of bases not matched to a gene: 11. The CDR3 reads CASSPGLADYLETQYF. CDR3 nucleotides: TGCGCCAGCAGCCCCGGACTAGCGGACTACCTGGAGACCCAGTACTTC.

V is TRBV5-1 and J is TRBJ2-5; 8 bases are a match to TRBD1. Germline V gene sequence: CDR1 SGHRS, CDR2 YFSETQ. Trimming took 3 bases from V and 2 from J; bases not matched to a gene: 6. CDR3 length equals 15 residues. CDR3 amino acids: CASSSWGQDQETQYF. The CDR3 region has the DNA TGCGCCAGCAGCTCCTGGGGACAGGATCAAGAGACCCAGTACTTC.

This chain connects TRBV20-1 to TRBJ2-5; D gene ambiguous. Germline V gene sequence: CDR1 DFQATT, CDR2 SNEGSKA (reference sequence). V was shortened by 0 bases and J by 5 bases, with 22 bases between the two germline ends. The length of the CDR3 is 17 residues. The CDR3 loop is CSARDWLSPRLGETQYF. The DNA for the CDR3 is TGCAGTGCTAGAGATTGGTTATCCCCACGGTTAGGGGAGACCCAGTACTTC.

This clonotype was counted only a few times. The rearrangement links TRBV20-1 to TRBJ2-1; TRBD1 agrees at 7 bases. Germline V CDR1 and CDR2: DFQATT, SNEGSKA (reference sequence). This CDR3 has 13 residues. The trim removed 3 bases at V and 6 bases at J, leaving 5 bases unmatched. CDR3 coding DNA: TGCAGTGCTAGCCGACAGGGCGCCAATGAGCAGTTCTTC. Its translation is CSASRQGANEQFF.

Concerning this clonotype: A read error may be the cause here, since a much bigger clone is one base away. The rearrangement uses TRBV6-2 or TRBV6-3 and TRBJ2-1; 8 bases agree with TRBD1. Germline assignment: CDR1 MNHEY and CDR2 SVGEGT. CDR3 length: 14 residues. CDR3 amino acids: CACRGQGWYNEQFF. DNA of the CDR3: TGTGCCTGCAGGGGGCAGGGGTGGTACAATGAGCAGTTCTTC.

In its sample, this clonotype was seen a few times. The V gene is TRBV20-1, the J gene TRBJ1-2; 7 bases are a match to TRBD1. The CDR3 spans 16 residues. Germline-derived CDR1 and CDR2 are DFQATT and SNEGSKA (reference sequence). The J segment lost 5 bases and the V segment lost 0 bases, leaving 12 bases of the junction unmatched. The CDR3 loop is CSAREEDRDRVYGYTF. The DNA of the CDR3 is TGCAGTGCTAGAGAAGAGGACCGGGACAGAGTTTATGGCTACACCTTC.

This clonotype came up a few times. The genes are TRBV20-1 and TRBJ2-1, with a tentative D call TRBD2 (6 bases). Germline V gene data show CDR1 as DFQATT and CDR2 as SNEGSKA (reference sequence). V lost 8 bases to trimming and J lost 0 bases, with 14 bases between them. This CDR3 has 14 amino acids. The CDR3, as DNA: TGCAGTACGGTGGGGGGTGGCTCCTACAATGAGCAGTTCTTC. This translates into CSTVGGGSYNEQFF.

The chain employs TRBV6-5 and TRBJ1-6; no clear D gene. The germline V and J ends were trimmed by 8 bases and 7 bases, with 12 bases remaining between them. There are 13 residues in the CDR3. In germline, CDR1 is MNHEY, CDR2 SVGAGI. CDR3 region: CASYRGKNSPLHF. The CDR3 region has the DNA TGTGCCAGCTACCGGGGTAAAAATTCACCCCTCCACTTT.

V usage is TRBV14 and J usage is TRBJ2-1; D may be TRBD2 (6 bases). Trimming took off 4 bases at V and 3 bases at J, with 10 bases between the two ends. Germline V CDR1 and CDR2: SGHDN, FVKESK. The CDR3 runs 14 residues. The CDR3 nucleotides are TGTGCCAGCAGCCTGCGGGGCCACTACAATGAGCAGTTCTTC. It specifies CASSLRGHYNEQFF.

This clonotype was picked up many times. The chain uses TRBV7-2 and TRBJ2-1, with 7 bases aligning to TRBD2. The germline gives CDR1 SGHTA, CDR2 FQGNSA. The CDR3 spans 17 residues. V shed 4 bases and J 1 base; nucleotides not matched to a gene: 10. CDR3: CASSSRGSGQSYNEQFF. CDR3 DNA sequence: TGTGCCAGCAGCTCCCGGGGTAGCGGGCAATCCTACAATGAGCAGTTCTTC.

This clonotype was counted a single time. The J gene is TRBJ2-1, the V gene TRBV6-2 or TRBV6-3, with 8 bases aligning to TRBD2. The CDR3 is 16 residues long. Germline CDR1 MNHEY, CDR2 SVGEGT. The J segment lost 6 bases and the V segment lost 4 bases, leaving 11 bases of the junction unmatched. CDR3 sequence reads: CASSFSRRGAFNEQFF. DNA for the CDR3: TGTGCCAGCAGTTTTTCTCGGCGGGGGGCCTTCAATGAGCAGTTCTTC.

The rearrangement joins TRBV7-9 to TRBJ1-4; D possibly corresponds to TRBD1 (6 bases). V lost 5 bases and J lost 3, with 10 bases in between. The CDR3 sequence is 14 residues long. CDR1 SEHNR and CDR2 FQNEAQ come from the germline V gene (reference sequence). Here the CDR3 DNA reads TGTGCCAGCAGCCACGGGACATCTAATGAAAAACTGTTTTTT. Translating it yields CASSHGTSNEKLFF.

J is TRBJ2-7 and V is TRBV4-1; 9 bases map to TRBD1. Germline V gene lookup returns CDR1 MGHRA and CDR2 YSYEKL. The CDR3 consists of 15 residues. Trimming at V came to 5 bases and at J to 0 bases, leaving 5 bases not matched to a gene. The CDR3 DNA reads TGCGCCAGCAGCGCCCGGACAGGGGCCTCCTACGAGCAGTACTTC. Amino acids: CASSARTGASYEQYF.

This sequence joins TRBV5-1 and TRBJ1-2, with D possibly TRBD1 on 5 matching bases. V lost 0 bases to trimming and J lost 3 bases, with 9 bases between them. The CDR3 contains 14 residues. CDR1 and CDR2 (germline): SGHRS, YFSETQ. The CDR3 spells CASSLEGDYYGYTF. The CDR3 nucleotides are TGCGCCAGCAGCTTGGAAGGGGACTACTATGGCTACACCTTC.

The chain links TRBV4-3 to TRBJ2-5; 10 positions agree with TRBD1. Gene TRBJ2-7 matches the end of the DNA better, so the J call may be wrong. Germline V lookup: CDR1 LGHNA, CDR2 YSLEER. This CDR3 has 18 residues. CDR3 residues: CASSQEVVWDRGRYEQYF. CDR3 DNA: TGCGCCAGCAGCCAAGAAGTGGTTTGGGACAGGGGACGGTACGAGCAGTACTTC.

CDR3 sequence (DNA): TGTGCCAGCGAGGGACCCGGGACAGCCACCTATGGCTACACCTTC. It is translated as CASEGPGTATYGYTF. This rearrangement joins TRBV2 to TRBJ1-2; TRBD1 aligns across 7 bases. Germline CDR1 is SNHLY and CDR2 is FYNNEI. This CDR3 has 15 amino acids. Trimming took 8 bases from V and 4 from J; bases not matched to a gene: 13.

This CDR3 reads CASSRAIMNTEAFF. CDR3 in DNA: TGTGCCAGCAGCCGTGCCATCATGAACACTGAAGCTTTCTTT. The V and J genes are TRBV14 and TRBJ1-1; D gene unclear. Germline CDR1 reads SGHDN; CDR2 reads FVKESK. The CDR3 loop spans 14 amino acids. Trimming pared 4 bases from V and 0 bases from J, leaving 9 bases between.

The chain uses TRBV27 and TRBJ2-3, with TRBD2 as a possible D gene (7 bases). Germline loops: CDR1 MNHEY, CDR2 SMNVEV (reference sequence). V dropped 2 bases and J dropped 2 bases, with 26 bases sitting between them. This CDR3 region has 20 residues. Here the CDR3 DNA reads TGTGCCAGCAGTTTACCGTCGGGTCGTGGGGGGGCCTTACACACAGATACGCAGTATTTT. Its translation: CASSLPSGRGGALHTDTQYF.

The V and J genes are TRBV10-3 and TRBJ2-1; 9 nucleotides agree with TRBD1. The CDR3 is made up of 12 amino acids. Losses at the gene ends were 2 bases for V and 15 bases for J; bases not matched to a gene: 5. The germline CDR1 and CDR2 sequences are ENHRY and SYGVKD. This CDR3 reads CAISEGRDRVFF. In nucleotides, the CDR3 is TGTGCCATCAGTGAGGGGAGGGACAGGGTGTTCTTC.

The sample holds a few counts of this clonotype. The gene calls are TRBV20-1 and TRBJ2-5; TRBD1 might be the D (7 bases). CDR3 size: 15 residues. The germline V gene has CDR1 DFQATT and CDR2 SNEGSKA (reference sequence). The V gene lost 0 bases and the J gene lost 8 bases, with 19 bases spanning the gap. The CDR3, as DNA: TGCAGTGCTAGAGATCGGGCAGGGGGGTGGGTCACCCAGTACTTC. Translating it yields CSARDRAGGWVTQYF.

This chain uses TRBV12-3 or TRBV12-4 with TRBJ2-1; weak D call: TRBD1 (6 bases). The CDR3 consists of 12 residues. Trimming left V 1 base short and J 12 bases short, with 10 bases between. CDR3 in amino acids: CASSLDRDTQFF. As DNA, the CDR3 is TGTGCCAGCAGTTTAGACAGGGATACGCAGTTCTTC.